This is a list of T cell receptor beta chains from one sample in a study of T cells in Graves' hyperthyroidism and ophthalmopathy. TCRdb re-analysed the multiplex PCR reads in MiXCR, keeping a single row per CDR3 protein. The sample has approximately 720,000 distinct CDR3 sequences, about 17% seen once. Sequenced sample: blood. These receptor sequences come from a woman aged 45-60 years with Graves' hyperthyroidism that later progressed to Graves' ophthalmopathy. Each CDR3 is given with its conserved first and last residue. Fields, in order: J gene, V gene, clone size, D gene, CDR3 protein, CDR3 DNA. D genes are given only for firm matches. Size tells how often a clone was seen (once, few, many) or the class of an expanded clone, and some rows leave it out.

>TRBJ1-1|TRBV5-1|few|-
CASSLRTDPGTEAFF
TGCGCCAGCAGCTTGAGAACGGACCCGGGCACTGAAGCTTTCTTT
>TRBJ2-7|TRBV11-2|-|TRBD1
CASSRETGGAYEQYF
TGTGCCAGCAGCCGGGAGACAGGGGGCGCCTACGAGCAGTACTTC
>TRBJ2-2|TRBV12-3/TRBV12-4|-|-
CASSLIGSSGELFF
TGTGCCAGCAGTTTGATCGGGAGTTCCGGGGAGCTGTTTTTT
>TRBJ1-3|TRBV12-5|-|-
CASGPLQRNTIYF
TGTGCTAGTGGTCCCCTTCAGAGAAACACCATATATTTT
>TRBJ2-4|TRBV12-3/TRBV12-4|many|-
CASSLAGGPNIQYF
TGTGCCAGCAGTTTAGCGGGGGGGCCGAACATTCAGTACTTC
>TRBJ1-1|TRBV9|-|-
CASNADSLEAFF
TGTGCCAGCAACGCGGACAGTTTGGAAGCTTTCTTT
>TRBJ2-6|TRBV6-1|-|TRBD2
CASRREGRTFSGANVLTF
TGTGCCAGCAGGAGGGAGGGACGGACCTTCTCTGGGGCCAACGTCCTGACTTTC
>TRBJ1-2|TRBV28|-|-
CASEIRAAPGGGSYTF
TGTGCCAGCGAGATCCGGGCCGCCCCCGGGGGTGGGAGCTACACCTTC
>TRBJ2-7|TRBV27|-|TRBD1
CASRGQAYEQYF
TGTGCCAGCAGAGGACAGGCCTACGAGCAGTACTTC
>TRBJ1-6|TRBV20-1|-|-
CSATPQMGNSPLHF
TGCAGTGCTACCCCCCAAATGGGCAATTCACCCCTCCACTTT
>TRBJ1-5|TRBV24-1|-|TRBD1
CATGQGGQPQHF
TGTGCCACCGGCCAGGGGGGTCAGCCCCAGCATTTT
>TRBJ1-3|TRBV12-3/TRBV12-4|many|TRBD1
CASSLTGGNTIYF
TGTGCCAGCAGTTTGACAGGGGGAAACACCATATATTTT
>TRBJ1-1|TRBV14|-|-
CASSPWDLGTEAFF
TGTGCCAGCAGCCCATGGGACCTGGGTACTGAAGCTTTCTTT
>TRBJ2-4|TRBV7-2|-|-
CASSLDGVKNIQYF
TGTGCCAGCAGCTTAGACGGGGTCAAAAACATTCAGTACTTC
>TRBJ2-2|TRBV11-2|-|-
CASSWGGMDTGELFF
TGTGCCAGCAGCTGGGGGGGCATGGACACCGGGGAGCTGTTTTTT
>TRBJ1-5|TRBV12-3/TRBV12-4|many|-
CASSSGRHSRSDF
TGTGCCAGCAGTTCTGGGAGGCACAGCAGATCCGATTTT
>TRBJ2-7|TRBV13|-|TRBD1
CASSFRGPSEQYF
TGTGCCAGCAGCTTCAGGGGGCCCAGCGAGCAGTACTTC
>TRBJ1-6|TRBV9|few|-
CASSVAAGWENSPLHF
TGTGCCAGCAGCGTAGCGGCAGGCTGGGAGAATTCACCCCTCCACTTT
>TRBJ1-5|TRBV10-3|-|-
CAISLSATVLPQHF
TGTGCCATCAGTTTATCTGCGACGGTTCTGCCCCAGCATTTT
>TRBJ1-5|TRBV3-1|many|-
CASSQGGIDSNQPQHF
TGTGCCAGCAGCCAAGGGGGGATCGATAGCAATCAGCCCCAGCATTTT
>TRBJ2-3|TRBV5-1|many|-
CASSLQNGGPDTQYF
TGCGCCAGCAGCTTGCAGAACGGGGGCCCAGATACGCAGTATTTT
>TRBJ1-1|TRBV5-8|-|-
CASSSGLGDFAEAFF
TGTGCCAGCAGCAGCGGTCTGGGGGATTTCGCTGAAGCTTTCTTT
>TRBJ1-2|TRBV7-6|many|TRBD1
CASSSPGQGDGYTF
TGTGCCAGCAGCTCCCCGGGACAGGGTGATGGCTACACCTTC
>TRBJ1-4|TRBV12-3/TRBV12-4|many|TRBD1
CASRWTGRNEKLFF
TGTGCCAGCCGCTGGACAGGAAGGAATGAAAAACTGTTTTTT
>TRBJ1-2|TRBV3-1|many|-
CASSQVPDGNYGYTF
TGTGCCAGCAGCCAAGTGCCCGATGGGAACTATGGCTACACCTTC
>TRBJ2-7|TRBV18|-|-
CASSPNREFSYEQYF
TGTGCCAGCTCTCCCAACAGGGAGTTCTCCTACGAGCAGTACTTC
>TRBJ1-2|TRBV10-3|few|-
CAISRVNYGYTF
TGTGCCATCAGCAGGGTGAACTATGGCTACACCTTC
>TRBJ2-7|TRBV7-9|-|TRBD1
CASSLDAGTGFYEQYF
TGTGCCAGCAGCTTAGACGCCGGGACAGGGTTTTACGAGCAGTACTTC
>TRBJ2-1|TRBV11-1|-|-
CASSLREVRNEQFF
TGTGCCAGCAGCTTAAGGGAAGTGAGAAATGAGCAGTTCTTC
>TRBJ2-1|TRBV2|many|-
CASSVGPYNEQFF
TGTGCCAGCAGTGTCGGCCCGTACAATGAGCAGTTCTTC
>TRBJ2-3|TRBV6-1|-|-
CASRTRAGTDTQCF
TGTGCCAGCAGGACCCGGGCAGGCACAGATACGCAGTGTTTT
>TRBJ1-3|TRBV12-3/TRBV12-4|-|-
CASSLGWGLGPGNTIYF
TGTGCCAGCAGTTTAGGATGGGGCCTGGGGCCTGGAAACACCATATATTTT
>TRBJ2-1|TRBV11-2|many|TRBD1
CASSPPGQGLEQFF
TGTGCCAGCAGCCCACCGGGACAGGGACTTGAGCAGTTCTTC
>TRBJ1-5|TRBV3-1|many|-
CASSQEGTNQPQHF
TGTGCCAGCAGCCAGGAAGGGACGAATCAGCCCCAGCATTTT